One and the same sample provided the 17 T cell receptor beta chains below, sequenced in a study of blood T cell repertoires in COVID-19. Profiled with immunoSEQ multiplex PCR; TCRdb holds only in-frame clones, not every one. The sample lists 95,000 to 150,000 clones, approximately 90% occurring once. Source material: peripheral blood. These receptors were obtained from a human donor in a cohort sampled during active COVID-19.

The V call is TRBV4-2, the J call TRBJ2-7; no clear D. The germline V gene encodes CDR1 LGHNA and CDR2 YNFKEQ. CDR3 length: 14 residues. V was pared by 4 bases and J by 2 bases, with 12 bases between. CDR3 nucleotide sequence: TGTGCCAGCAGCCCCGACACACCGACCTACGAGCAGTACTTC. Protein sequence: CASSPDTPTYEQYF.

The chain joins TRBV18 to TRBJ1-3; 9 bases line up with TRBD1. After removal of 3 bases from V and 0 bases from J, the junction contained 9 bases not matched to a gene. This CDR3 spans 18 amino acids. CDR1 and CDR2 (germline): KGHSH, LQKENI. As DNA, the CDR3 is TGTGCCAGCTCACCCTTATCGGGGACAGGGACCTCTGGAAACACCATATATTTT. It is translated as CASSPLSGTGTSGNTIYF.

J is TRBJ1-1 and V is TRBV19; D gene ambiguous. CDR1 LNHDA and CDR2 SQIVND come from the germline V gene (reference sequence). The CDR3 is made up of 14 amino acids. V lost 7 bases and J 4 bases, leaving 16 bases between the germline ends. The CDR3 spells CASTGRARGTEAFF. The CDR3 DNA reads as TGTGCCAGTACGGGGAGGGCCCGGGGCACTGAAGCTTTCTTT. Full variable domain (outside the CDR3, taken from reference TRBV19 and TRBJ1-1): DGGITQSPKYLFRKEGQNVTLSCEQNLNHDAMYWYRQDPGQGLRLIYYSQIVNDFQKGDIAEGYSVSREKKESFPLTVTSAQKNPTAFYLCASTGRARGTEAFFGQGTRLTVV.

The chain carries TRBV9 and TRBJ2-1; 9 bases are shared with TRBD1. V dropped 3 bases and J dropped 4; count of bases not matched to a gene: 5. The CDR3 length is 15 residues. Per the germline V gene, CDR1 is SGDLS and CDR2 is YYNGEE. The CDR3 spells CASSETGQGYNEQFF. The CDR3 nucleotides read TGTGCCAGCAGCGAAACGGGACAGGGATACAATGAGCAGTTCTTC.

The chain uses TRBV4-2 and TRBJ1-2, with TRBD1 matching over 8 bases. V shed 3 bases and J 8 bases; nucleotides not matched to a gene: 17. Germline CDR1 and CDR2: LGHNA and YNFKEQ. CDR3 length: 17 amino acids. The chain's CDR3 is CASSHTMDRDLGDGYTF. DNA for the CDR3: TGTGCCAGCAGCCATACAATGGACAGGGACCTTGGGGACGGCTACACCTTC.

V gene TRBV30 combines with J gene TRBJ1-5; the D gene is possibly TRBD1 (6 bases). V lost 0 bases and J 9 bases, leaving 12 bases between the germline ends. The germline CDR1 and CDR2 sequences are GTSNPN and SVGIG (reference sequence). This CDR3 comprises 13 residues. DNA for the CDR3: TGTGCCTGGAGTGTCAGGGGCTCTCGGCCCCAGCATTTT. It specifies CAWSVRGSRPQHF.

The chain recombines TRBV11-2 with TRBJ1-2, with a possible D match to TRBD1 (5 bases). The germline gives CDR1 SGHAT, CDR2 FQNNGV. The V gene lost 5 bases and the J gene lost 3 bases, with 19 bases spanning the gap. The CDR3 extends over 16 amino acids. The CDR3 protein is CASSLLGPGDHYGYTF. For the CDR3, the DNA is TGTGCCAGCAGCCTCCTAGGTCCGGGGGACCACTATGGCTACACCTTC.

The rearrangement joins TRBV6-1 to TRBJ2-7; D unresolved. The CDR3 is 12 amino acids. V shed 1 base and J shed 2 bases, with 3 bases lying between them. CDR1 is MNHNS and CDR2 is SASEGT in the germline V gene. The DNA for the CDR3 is TGTGCCAGCAGTGAAGACACCTACGAGCAGTACTTC. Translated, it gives CASSEDTYEQYF.

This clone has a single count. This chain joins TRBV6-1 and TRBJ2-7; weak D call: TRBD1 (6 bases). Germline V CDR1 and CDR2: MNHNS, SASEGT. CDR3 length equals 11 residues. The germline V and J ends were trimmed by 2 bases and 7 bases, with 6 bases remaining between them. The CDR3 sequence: CASSERGEQYF. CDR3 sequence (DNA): TGTGCCAGCAGTGAAAGGGGGGAGCAGTACTTC.

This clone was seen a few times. CDR3 amino acids: CASSLDRGYEQYF. DNA for the CDR3: TGTGCCAGCAGCTTAGATCGGGGCTACGAGCAGTACTTC. The chain employs TRBV7-2 and TRBJ2-7; TRBD2 might be the D (5 bases). The V end was cut by 1 base, the J end by 3 bases, with 7 bases between. The germline V gene has CDR1 SGHTA and CDR2 FQGNSA. The CDR3 extends over 13 amino acids.

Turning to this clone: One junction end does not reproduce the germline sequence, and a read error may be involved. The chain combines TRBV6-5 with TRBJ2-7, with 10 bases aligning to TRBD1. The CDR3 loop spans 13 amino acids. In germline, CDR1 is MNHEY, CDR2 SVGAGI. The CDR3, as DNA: TGTGCCAGCAGACGGGACAGGGGCCAGGGTCTCTTCTTC. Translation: CASRRDRGQGLFF.

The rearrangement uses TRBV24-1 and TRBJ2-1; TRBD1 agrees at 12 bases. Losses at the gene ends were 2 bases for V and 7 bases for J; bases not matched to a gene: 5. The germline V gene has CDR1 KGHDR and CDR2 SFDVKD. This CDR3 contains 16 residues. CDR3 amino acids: CATSDSGTGGRNEQFF. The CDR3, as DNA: TGTGCCACCAGTGATTCCGGGACAGGGGGCAGGAATGAGCAGTTCTTC.

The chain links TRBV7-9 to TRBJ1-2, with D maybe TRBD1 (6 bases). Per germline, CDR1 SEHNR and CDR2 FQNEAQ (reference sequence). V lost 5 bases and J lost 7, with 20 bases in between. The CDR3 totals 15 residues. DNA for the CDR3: TGTGCCAGCAGCCATGGGAGGGGGGTTACCATTGGCTACACCTTC. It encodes CASSHGRGVTIGYTF. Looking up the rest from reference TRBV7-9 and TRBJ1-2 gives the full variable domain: DTGVSQNPRHKITKRGQNVTFRCDPISEHNRLYWYRQTLGQGPEFLTYFQNEAQLEKSRLLSDRFSAERPKGSFSTLEIQRTEQGDSAMYLCASSHGRGVTIGYTFGSGTRLTVV.

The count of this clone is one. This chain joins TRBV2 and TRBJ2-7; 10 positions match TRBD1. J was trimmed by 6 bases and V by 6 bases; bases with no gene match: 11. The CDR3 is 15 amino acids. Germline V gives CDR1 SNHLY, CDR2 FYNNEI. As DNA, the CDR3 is TGTGCCAGCAGGAAAGGGACAGGGGATCGCGGCGAGCAGTACTTC. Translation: CASRKGTGDRGEQYF.

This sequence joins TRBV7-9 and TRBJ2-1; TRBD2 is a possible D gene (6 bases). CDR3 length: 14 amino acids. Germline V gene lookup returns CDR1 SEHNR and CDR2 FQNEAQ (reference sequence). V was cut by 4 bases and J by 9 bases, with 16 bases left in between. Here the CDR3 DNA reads TGTGCCAGCAGCTGGGACTCCGGGTCCTCTGAGCAGTTCTTC. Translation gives CASSWDSGSSEQFF.

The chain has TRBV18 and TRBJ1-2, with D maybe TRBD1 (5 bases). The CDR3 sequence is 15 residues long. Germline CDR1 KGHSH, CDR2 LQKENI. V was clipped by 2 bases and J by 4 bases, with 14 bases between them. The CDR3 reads CASSPSGGGGYGYTF. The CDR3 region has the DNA TGTGCCAGCTCACCATCGGGGGGAGGAGGCTATGGCTACACCTTC.

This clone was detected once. CDR3 protein: CASSFRQGASSPLHF. CDR3 DNA sequence: TGTGCCAGCAGTTTCAGACAGGGGGCCAGCTCACCCCTCCACTTT. V gene TRBV28 combines with J gene TRBJ1-6; 10 bases fit TRBD1. Germline values: CDR1 MDHEN, CDR2 SYDVKM. The CDR3 loop spans 15 amino acids. V gave up 3 bases and J gave up 10 bases; unmatched junction bases: 6.